The 23 T cell receptor beta chains below all came from one sample that was sequenced in a study of blood T cells in healthy people across ages. With a J-beta primer mix and a sample-barcoded 5' primer, a second PCR ran about 6 to 11 cycles. TCRdb re-derived calls from the 5' RACE reads in MiXCR, one entry per CDR3 protein. The sample gives 1.5 million to 2 million distinct CDR3 sequences, about 39% of which show up once; about 21% is in the top ten. The sequencing input was blood. Every receptor here comes from a human donor in good health.

The V gene is TRBV5-1, the J gene TRBJ2-7; no firm D call. The V gene's germline CDR1 is SGHRS and CDR2 YFSETQ. The CDR3 consists of 14 residues. V was shortened by 1 base and J by 2 bases, with 10 bases between the two germline ends. CDR3 bases: TGCGCCAGCAGCTTGATGGACGTTACCTACGAGCAGTACTTC. This translates into CASSLMDVTYEQYF.

The chain recombines TRBV6-9 with TRBJ2-2, with 7 bases fitting TRBD2. CDR1 is MNHGY, CDR2 SVAAGI, per germline. This CDR3 region has 16 residues. Trimming at V came to 2 bases and at J to 0 bases, leaving 3 bases not matched to a gene. CDR3 sequence reads: CASSYGRGANTGELFF. Written as DNA, the CDR3 is TGTGCCAGCAGTTATGGTCGGGGGGCGAACACCGGGGAGCTGTTTTTT.

This sequence joins TRBV20-1 and TRBJ2-7, with TRBD2 matching 9 bases. The germline CDR1 and CDR2 sequences are DFQATT and SNEGSKA (reference sequence). V dropped 5 bases and J dropped 1; count of bases not matched to a gene: 6. This CDR3 is built from 14 residues. The CDR3 bases are TGCAGTGCTCAGTTAGCGGGGGCTTCCTACGAGCAGTACTTC. Encoded protein: CSAQLAGASYEQYF.

This clonotype has a handful of counts. As DNA, the CDR3 is TGTGCCAGCAGTCGATACCGAGAAGATGGCTACACCTTC. It encodes CASSRYREDGYTF. V is TRBV27 and J is TRBJ1-2; D is unresolved. CDR1 and CDR2 (germline): MNHEY, SMNVEV (reference sequence). Trimming shortened V by 5 bases and J by 6 bases, and 13 bases separated the two germline ends. This CDR3 has 13 amino acids.

The rearrangement links TRBV20-1 to TRBJ2-3; 7 bases match TRBD1. CDR1 is DFQATT and CDR2 is SNEGSKA in the germline V gene (reference sequence). V trimming: 3 bases; J trimming: 3 bases; junction bases outside the gene matches: 6. This CDR3 has 14 residues. CDR3 sequence reads: CSASLQGPTDTQYF. The CDR3 DNA reads as TGCAGTGCTAGTCTACAGGGGCCGACAGATACGCAGTATTTT.

This rearrangement joins TRBV5-6 to TRBJ2-7, with D possibly TRBD2 on 6 matching bases. There are 12 residues in the CDR3. CDR1 is SGHDT, CDR2 YYEEEE, per germline. The V end lost 3 bases, the J end lost 3 bases, and 7 bases lay between the germline ends. This CDR3 reads CASSWGVYEQYF. CDR3 nucleotides: TGTGCCAGCAGCTGGGGGGTCTACGAGCAGTACTTC.

This clonotype came up a few times. The junction and the germline gene differ at one end; a read error may be behind it. The CDR3 loop is CAGSLRSGEGYTF. The CDR3 nucleotides are TGTGCCGGCAGCTTACGAAGTGGGGAAGGCTACACCTTC. The J gene is TRBJ1-2, the V gene TRBV7-3; D not resolved. This CDR3 spans 13 amino acids. Germline-derived CDR1 and CDR2 are SGHTA and FQGTGA.

This chain links TRBV20-1 with TRBJ2-3, with no clear D. Trimming left V 3 bases short and J 0 bases short, with 7 bases between. The V gene's germline CDR1 is DFQATT and CDR2 SNEGSKA (reference sequence). The CDR3 extends over 13 amino acids. The CDR3 nucleotides are TGCAGTGCTAGTACTTCTAGCACAGATACGCAGTATTTT. Translation: CSASTSSTDTQYF.

A few counts support this clonotype. The chain combines TRBV3-1 with TRBJ2-3, with TRBD2 identical over 8 bases. This CDR3 comprises 12 residues. Losses at the gene ends were 1 base for V and 14 bases for J; bases not matched to a gene: 5. Germline values: CDR1 LGHDT, CDR2 YNNKEL (reference sequence). CDR3 sequence (DNA): TGTGCCAGCAGCCAAGGAGCGGGGGAGCTGTATTTT. It specifies CASSQGAGELYF.

The chain carries TRBV5-1 and TRBJ1-3; D unresolved. In germline, CDR1 is SGHRS, CDR2 YFSETQ. Trimming cost V 0 bases and J 0 bases, with 7 bases left between them. CDR3 size: 15 residues. CDR3 residues: CASSLVTGSGNTIYF. The CDR3 bases are TGCGCCAGCAGCTTGGTAACCGGCTCTGGAAACACCATATATTTT.

This clonotype was detected a few times. CDR3 DNA: TGTGCCAGCAGTTCCTTTGAGCGGGGATACAATGAGCAGTTCTTC. It is translated as CASSSFERGYNEQFF. This chain connects TRBV6-5 to TRBJ2-1; 7 bases line up with TRBD2. This CDR3 is 15 amino acids long. CDR1 and CDR2 from the germline V gene are MNHEY and SVGAGI. Trimming cost V 4 bases and J 4 bases; bases outside gene matches: 7.

This sequence joins TRBV27 and TRBJ2-7; 7 nucleotides align to TRBD1. This CDR3 comprises 15 residues. J lost 0 bases, V lost 3 bases, and 5 bases had no gene match. Germline loops: CDR1 MNHEY, CDR2 SMNVEV (reference sequence). The CDR3: CASSFVPGGSYEQYF. As DNA, the CDR3 is TGTGCCAGCAGTTTCGTACCAGGGGGCTCCTACGAGCAGTACTTC.

J is TRBJ2-7 and V is TRBV11-2; D is ambiguous. The CDR3 has 12 amino acids. Per the germline V gene, CDR1 is SGHAT and CDR2 is FQNNGV. V was shortened by 1 base and J by 6 bases, with 7 bases between the two germline ends. This CDR3 reads CASSLVTSEQYF. The CDR3 DNA follows: TGTGCCAGCAGCTTAGTGACGAGCGAGCAGTACTTC.

This clonotype has a handful of counts. Germline is not matched at one junction end, which may reflect a read error. This chain uses TRBV29-1 with TRBJ2-7; D unclear. The CDR3 totals 13 residues. Per germline, CDR1 SQVTM and CDR2 ANQGSEA. The CDR3 loop is CGVVTASSYEQYF. Here the CDR3 DNA reads TGCGGCGTTGTTACCGCAAGCTCCTACGAGCAGTACTTC.

The chain joins TRBV6-1 to TRBJ1-5; TRBD1 agrees at 8 bases. Germline values: CDR1 MNHNS, CDR2 SASEGT. The V and J ends lost 3 bases and 4 bases, in that order; junction bases with no gene match: 5. This CDR3 comprises 15 residues. The CDR3 here is CASSDRTGNNQPQHF. Written as DNA, the CDR3 is TGTGCCAGCAGTGATAGGACAGGGAATAATCAGCCCCAGCATTTT.

This clonotype was seen a few times. J is TRBJ2-1 and V is TRBV11-1; TRBD1 is a possible D gene (6 bases). This CDR3 spans 14 amino acids. The germline V and J ends were trimmed by 4 bases and 10 bases, with 17 bases remaining between them. CDR1 SGHAT and CDR2 FQDESV come from the germline V gene (reference sequence). The CDR3, as DNA: TGTGCCAGCAGCTCATCGCAGGGGCTGGGGGAGCAGTTCTTC. Amino acid sequence: CASSSSQGLGEQFF. Using reference TRBV11-1 and TRBJ2-1 for the parts outside the CDR3, the full variable domain is EAEVAQSPRYKITEKSQAVAFWCDPISGHATLYWYRQILGQGPELLVQFQDESVVDDSQLPKDRFSAERLKGVDSTLKIQPAELGDSAMYLCASSSSQGLGEQFFGPGTRLTVL.

This clonotype has more than one count but fewer than ten. This chain uses TRBV6-5 with TRBJ2-3; 7 bases fit TRBD1. Germline V lookup: CDR1 MNHEY, CDR2 SVGAGI. With V trimmed by 5 bases and J by 0 bases, 5 bases remained unmatched. The CDR3 is made up of 15 amino acids. CDR3 coding DNA: TGTGCCAGCAGTGAGGACAGGATCAGCACAGATACGCAGTATTTT. Protein sequence: CASSEDRISTDTQYF.

This clonotype has a handful of counts. The chain has TRBV28 and TRBJ2-7; tentatively, D is TRBD2 (5 bases). The DNA matches TRBJ2-5 better at its end, which makes the J call doubtful. The CDR3 totals 13 residues. Germline CDR1 reads MDHEN; CDR2 reads SYDVKM. CDR3 in amino acids: CASSSPGRETQYF. In DNA form, the CDR3 reads TGTGCCAGCAGTTCCCCGGGGAGAGAGACCCAGTACTTC.

The chain links TRBV14 to TRBJ1-2; TRBD1 matches 7 bases. Germline trimming cut 4 bases from V and 2 bases from J; bases unmatched to any gene: 7. CDR1 SGHDN and CDR2 FVKESK come from the germline V gene. CDR3 length: 15 residues. The CDR3 sequence is CASSPTTGSNYGYTF. As DNA, the CDR3 is TGTGCCAGCAGCCCTACGACAGGGTCGAACTATGGCTACACCTTC.

In its sample, this clonotype was seen many times. The V call is TRBV29-1, the J call TRBJ2-7; 8 positions match TRBD2. Germline V lookup: CDR1 SQVTM, CDR2 ANQGSEA. The CDR3 has 17 residues. Unmatched junction bases numbered 21, after V lost 4 bases and J lost 7 bases. CDR3 amino acids: CSVAGPGAGGPLWEQYF. The CDR3 bases are TGCAGCGTTGCCGGACCTGGGGCGGGGGGTCCCCTTTGGGAGCAGTACTTC.

This clonotype was detected once. The rearrangement links TRBV25-1 to TRBJ1-2, with 11 bases identical to TRBD1. V lost 1 base to trimming and J lost 8 bases; unmatched junction nucleotides: 6. The CDR3 loop spans 15 amino acids. From germline, CDR1 is MGHDK and CDR2 SYGVNS. The CDR3 reads CASSEFGTGGWGYTF. In DNA, the CDR3 is TGTGCCAGCAGTGAATTTGGGACAGGGGGTTGGGGCTACACCTTC.

Comment on this clonotype: A much larger clone lies one base from this, so it may be a read error. The genes are TRBV20-1 and TRBJ2-5, with TRBD1 identical over 7 bases. In germline, CDR1 is DFQATT, CDR2 SNEGSKA (reference sequence). This CDR3 comprises 12 residues. CDR3 DNA sequence: TGCAGGGCTACAGGGGTCGGGGAGACCCAGTACTTC. Translation: CRATGVGETQYF.

This clonotype has only a few counts. The chain links TRBV25-1 to TRBJ1-2; D not resolved. Germline-derived CDR1 and CDR2 are MGHDK and SYGVNS. The CDR3 covers 16 residues. Deletions cut 0 bases from V and 6 bases from J, with 17 bases between. The DNA for the CDR3 is TGTGCCAGCAGTGAATATGTGGTGAGGGAAGGCGATGGCTACACCTTC. This sequence encodes CASSEYVVREGDGYTF.